This entry lists 20 T cell receptor beta chains sequenced from one sample in a study of blood T cell repertoires in COVID-19. Repertoires were generated with immunoSEQ multiplex PCR, while TCRdb's copy carries only in-frame clones and drops some. The sample contains some 68,000 clones, about four fifths of which appear only once. Source material: peripheral blood. The source is a man aged 65-85 years with acute or convalescent COVID-19.

As to this clone: This CDR3 is also generated by other DNA sequences in the sample. The rearrangement joins TRBV6-1 to TRBJ1-5, with no clear D. Germline V gene sequence: CDR1 MNHNS, CDR2 SASEGT. The V end was cut by 0 bases, the J end by 4 bases, with 7 bases between. The CDR3 has 14 amino acids. The CDR3 coding sequence is TGTGCCAGCAGTGAAGCCGCGGGGAATCAGCCCCAGCATTTT. It translates to CASSEAAGNQPQHF.

DNA for the CDR3: TGTGCCAGCAGCGAGGGGGAATCGGGCAATGAGCAGTTCTTC. As protein: CASSEGESGNEQFF. The genes are TRBV28 and TRBJ2-1, with TRBD1 as a possible D gene (6 bases). Trimming cost V 6 bases and J 6 bases, with 15 bases left between them. Germline-derived CDR1 and CDR2 are MDHEN and SYDVKM. This CDR3 is 14 amino acids long. Full variable domain (remainder filled in from reference TRBV28 and TRBJ2-1): DVKVTQSSRYLVKRTGEKVFLECVQDMDHENMFWYRQDPGLGLRLIYFSYDVKMKEKGDIPEGYSVSREKKERFSLILESASTNQTSMYLCASSEGESGNEQFFGPGTRLTVL.

The V gene is TRBV7-9, the J gene TRBJ2-5, with D possibly being TRBD1 (6 bases). Looked up from germline, CDR1 is SEHNR and CDR2 is FQNEAQ (reference sequence). V was clipped by 5 bases and J by 0 bases, with 13 bases between them. This CDR3 has 15 amino acids. DNA for the CDR3: TGTGCCAGCAGCCCTTTGGACAGAGACCAAGAGACCCAGTACTTC. Translation: CASSPLDRDQETQYF. The whole variable domain, filled in from reference TRBV7-9 and TRBJ2-5, reads DTGVSQNPRHKITKRGQNVTFRCDPISEHNRLYWYRQTLGQGPEFLTYFQNEAQLEKSRLLSDRFSAERPKGSFSTLEIQRTEQGDSAMYLCASSPLDRDQETQYFGPGTRLLVL.

This rearrangement joins TRBV4-2 to TRBJ2-5, with TRBD2 matching over 11 bases. J was trimmed by 0 bases and V by 1 base; bases with no gene match: 7. CDR1 LGHNA and CDR2 YNFKEQ come from the germline V gene. The CDR3 loop spans 18 amino acids. For the CDR3, the DNA is TGTGCCAGCAGCCAAGGACTAGCGGGGCCCACTTACCAAGAGACCCAGTACTTC. Translation gives CASSQGLAGPTYQETQYF.

This chain joins TRBV5-6 and TRBJ2-1; 10 nucleotides align to TRBD1. After removal of 3 bases from V and 2 bases from J, the junction contained 2 bases not matched to a gene. Germline CDR1 reads SGHDT; CDR2 reads YYEEEE. There are 15 residues in the CDR3. CDR3 nucleotides: TGTGCCAGCAGCTCCGGGACAGGGGCCTACAATGAGCAGTTCTTC. Residues: CASSSGTGAYNEQFF.

The genes are TRBV7-6 and TRBJ2-2, with D perhaps matching TRBD2 (6 bases). Trimming removed 2 bases from V and 5 bases from J, with 9 bases in between. CDR3 length: 14 amino acids. Germline V lookup: CDR1 SGHVS, CDR2 FNYEAQ. For the CDR3, the DNA is TGTGCCAGCAGCTTATCGGCGGGAACCGGGGAGCTGTTTTTT. Its translation is CASSLSAGTGELFF.

This clone has more than one count but fewer than ten. The gene calls are TRBV2 and TRBJ2-5, with a possible D match to TRBD2 (7 bases). The V end was cut by 7 bases, the J end by 1 base, with 16 bases between. The CDR3 length is 15 residues. Germline V CDR1 and CDR2: SNHLY, FYNNEI. For the CDR3, the DNA is TGTGCCAGCACTAGAGGGGGGGGCCCCCAAGAGACCCAGTACTTC. This translates into CASTRGGGPQETQYF.

CDR3 protein: CATSRGHGSPLHF. The CDR3, as DNA: TGTGCGACGTCGAGAGGTCACGGTTCACCCCTCCACTTT. The chain is built from TRBV14 and TRBJ1-6; D uncertain. From germline, CDR1 is SGHDN and CDR2 FVKESK. CDR3 length: 13 residues.

This clone occurred once. The chain carries TRBV7-2 and TRBJ2-5; 9 nucleotides align to TRBD1. Germline CDR1 reads SGHTA; CDR2 reads FQGNSA. This CDR3 comprises 17 residues. Trimming removed 5 bases from V and 3 bases from J; junction bases left unmatched: 13. The chain's CDR3 is CASSPLSGTGPKETQYF. The CDR3 DNA reads TGTGCCAGCAGCCCCTTATCCGGGACAGGGCCTAAAGAGACCCAGTACTTC. The full variable domain, with the rest looked up from reference TRBV7-2 and TRBJ2-5, is GAGVSQSPSNKVTEKGKDVELRCDPISGHTALYWYRQSLGQGLEFLIYFQGNSAPDKSGLPSDRFSAERTGGSVSTLTIQRTQQEDSAVYLCASSPLSGTGPKETQYFGPGTRLLVL.

The V call is TRBV6-1, the J call TRBJ1-1; 7 bases line up with TRBD1. This CDR3 has 17 amino acids. V gave up 7 bases and J gave up 1 base; unmatched junction bases: 15. Germline V CDR1 and CDR2: MNHNS, SASEGT. The CDR3 region has the DNA TGTGCCAGCACTGTAGCACCCTCCCCAGGGGGGAACACTGAAGCTTTCTTT. Translating gives CASTVAPSPGGNTEAFF.

This clone was picked up a small number of times. V usage is TRBV5-6 and J usage is TRBJ2-4; a weak D match, TRBD2 (6 bases). V was trimmed by 5 bases and J by 7 bases, leaving 10 bases between them. Germline-derived CDR1 and CDR2 are SGHDT and YYEEEE. CDR3 length: 12 amino acids. As DNA, the CDR3 is TGTGCCAGCAGTGGCGGGGACAACATTCAGTACTTC. Its protein is CASSGGDNIQYF.

V usage is TRBV4-3 and J usage is TRBJ2-7; 11 bases fit TRBD1. J gave up 4 bases and V 0 bases, and 2 bases lay outside the gene matches. The CDR3 sequence is 15 residues long. Germline CDR1 is LGHNA and CDR2 is YSLEER. The CDR3 region is CASSQEGTGGYEQYF. The CDR3 coding sequence is TGCGCCAGCAGCCAAGAAGGGACAGGGGGGTACGAGCAGTACTTC.

This clone was counted only a few times. Germline and junction disagree at one end, which may indicate a read error. This chain links TRBV10-1 with TRBJ1-1, with D maybe TRBD1 (6 bases). The CDR3 is made up of 13 amino acids. Germline V gene data show CDR1 as WNHNN and CDR2 as SYGVQD (reference sequence). The CDR3 reads CATSRTERTEAFF. As DNA, the CDR3 is TGCGCCACCAGTCGGACAGAGAGAACTGAAGCTTTCTTT.

V gene TRBV5-1 combines with J gene TRBJ2-1, with 12 nucleotides matching TRBD2. The CDR3 loop spans 15 amino acids. From germline, CDR1 is SGHRS and CDR2 YFSETQ. With V trimmed by 4 bases and J by 7 bases, 6 bases remained unmatched. The chain's CDR3 is CASSPSGRERNEQFF. The DNA for the CDR3 is TGCGCCAGCAGCCCTAGCGGGAGGGAGAGAAATGAGCAGTTCTTC.

DNA for the CDR3: TGCGCCAGCAGCTTGCCGACAGGGGGCGAGCAGTACTTC. Amino acid sequence: CASSLPTGGEQYF. This rearrangement joins TRBV5-1 to TRBJ2-7; 9 positions agree with TRBD1. This CDR3 is 13 amino acids long. V trimming: 1 base; J trimming: 6 bases; junction bases outside the gene matches: 2. Germline CDR1 is SGHRS and CDR2 is YFSETQ.

The chain recombines TRBV14 with TRBJ1-5; TRBD1 might be the D (5 bases). The V end was cut by 6 bases, the J end by 0 bases, with 6 bases between. The CDR3 has 13 amino acids. Germline V CDR1 and CDR2: SGHDN, FVKESK. The CDR3 DNA is TGTGCCAGCAGAGGGGTTAGCAATCAGCCCCAGCATTTT. Translation gives CASRGVSNQPQHF.

The chain recombines TRBV6-1 with TRBJ1-3; TRBD1 is a possible D gene (6 bases). With 4 bases removed from V and 0 bases from J, the gap between germline ends came to 19 bases. Per germline, CDR1 MNHNS and CDR2 SASEGT. The CDR3 contains 18 residues. CDR3 DNA sequence: TGTGCCAGCAGTGTGGGGCCCCAAGACAGGCCCTCTGGAAACACCATATATTTT. Translated: CASSVGPQDRPSGNTIYF.

This rearrangement joins TRBV5-1 to TRBJ2-5; 7 bases map to TRBD1. The CDR3 contains 13 residues. With V trimmed by 4 bases and J by 4 bases, 4 bases remained unmatched. Per germline, CDR1 SGHRS and CDR2 YFSETQ. CDR3 in amino acids: CASSEGGVETQYF. The CDR3 DNA sequence: TGCGCCAGCAGCGAAGGGGGCGTAGAGACCCAGTACTTC.

The V and J genes are TRBV7-8 and TRBJ1-6; a possible D gene is TRBD1 (6 bases). V lost 5 bases to trimming and J lost 6 bases, with 11 bases between them. There are 14 residues in the CDR3. Germline loops: CDR1 SGHVS, CDR2 FQNEAQ. Here the CDR3 reads CASSLGQLNSPLHF. CDR3 nucleotide sequence: TGTGCCAGCAGCCTAGGACAGCTTAATTCACCCCTCCACTTT. Variable domain in full (rest from reference TRBV7-8 and TRBJ1-6): GAGVSQSPRYKVAKRGQDVALRCDPISGHVSLFWYQQALGQGPEFLTYFQNEAQLDKSGLPSDRFFAERPEGSVSTLKIQRTQQEDSAVYLCASSLGQLNSPLHFGNGTRLTVT.

V usage is TRBV19 and J usage is TRBJ1-5; 8 bases line up with TRBD1. Germline V gives CDR1 LNHDA, CDR2 SQIVND (reference sequence). V shed 7 bases and J 5 bases; nucleotides not matched to a gene: 7. CDR3 length equals 14 residues. The CDR3: CASTMTGVHQPQHF. CDR3 bases: TGTGCCAGTACCATGACAGGGGTTCATCAGCCCCAGCATTTT.